This T cell receptor beta chain was retrieved from a study of T cell repertoires in cytomegalovirus infection. The CDR3 consists of 14 residues. V was clipped by 1 base and J by 4 bases; unmatched bases: 1. CDR1 and CDR2 (germline): SGHTA, FQGNSA. Only a few counts were recorded for this clonotype. Its target is not known. TCRdb redid the calling of the reads with MiXCR, one entry per CDR3 protein. The sample lists roughly 570,000 distinct CDR3 sequences, 40% occurring once. The chain combines TRBV7-2 with TRBJ2-5; 9 positions match TRBD2. This TCR came from a human donor in good health (CMV status not recorded). Some clones in this sample may be carry-over from other donors' samples. The sequences come from cultured PBMCs, collected from culture after CMV antigen stimulation. The CDR3 region is CASSLERGVETQYF. CDR3 DNA sequence: TGTGCCAGCAGCTTAGAGCGGGGGGTAGAGACCCAGTACTTC. Full variable domain (missing parts from reference TRBV7-2 and TRBJ2-5): GAGVSQSPSNKVTEKGKDVELRCDPISGHTALYWYRQSLGQGLEFLIYFQGNSAPDKSGLPSDRFSAERTGGSVSTLTIQRTQQEDSAVYLCASSLERGVETQYFGPGTRLLVL.